The rows below give T cell receptor beta chains drawn from one sample of a study of regulatory T cells in long-lasting Graves disease. TCRdb fed the multiplex PCR reads into MiXCR, producing one record per CDR3 protein. This sample has about 520,000 distinct CDR3 sequences, with around 12% found just once. These data were likewise used in another study, on T cells in Graves' hyperthyroidism and ophthalmopathy.

This sample comprised peripheral blood mononuclear cells (PBMCs), obtained at new diagnosis, from a patient treated with antithyroid drugs. The source is a woman aged 30 to 39 with Graves disease. CDR3s include the opening cysteine and the closing phenylalanine or tryptophan. D genes are given only for firm matches. Size tells how often a clone was seen (once, few, many) or the class of an expanded clone, and some rows leave it out.

>NA|TRBV20-1|few|TRBJ2-5
CSAGDRDPRTQYF
TGCAGTGCTGGAGACCGGGACCCACGGACCCAGTACTTC
>NA|TRBV6-1|many|TRBJ1-1
CASSEALGPGVKAFF
TGTGCCAGCAGTGAAGCGCTGGGGCCCGGGGTAAAAGCTTTCTTT
>TRBD1|TRBV20-1|many|TRBJ1-5
CSARGDRGHQPQHF
TGCAGTGCTAGAGGGGACAGGGGGCATCAGCCCCAGCATTTT
>NA|TRBV10-3|many|TRBJ1-5
CAISDATSNQPQHF
TGTGCCATCAGTGATGCGACTAGCAATCAGCCCCAGCATTTT
>NA|TRBV2|many|TRBJ2-4
CASSDSGTPKNIQYF
TGTGCCAGCAGTGATTCCGGGACTCCCAAAAACATTCAGTACTTC
>NA|TRBV7-8|once|TRBJ2-5
CASRPSRAVQETQYF
TGTGCCAGCAGGCCATCCCGGGCCGTCCAAGAGACCCAGTACTTC
>NA|TRBV10-3|few|TRBJ2-7
CAISESYGAYEQYF
TGTGCCATCAGTGAAAGTTACGGGGCTTACGAGCAGTACTTC
>NA|TRBV5-4|many|TRBJ1-1
CASSLAERRVDTEAFF
TGTGCCAGCAGCTTGGCCGAGCGCCGCGTGGACACTGAAGCTTTCTTT
>TRBD1|TRBV27|many|TRBJ2-7
CASSEQGSEQYF
TGTGCCAGCAGTGAACAGGGGAGCGAGCAGTACTTC
>NA|TRBV6-5|many|TRBJ2-7
CASSYSAFGLLEQYF
TGTGCCAGCAGTTACTCCGCATTTGGCCTTCTCGAGCAGTACTTC
>TRBD2|TRBV27|few|TRBJ2-4
CASAAGRLAGLDAKNIQYF
TGTGCCAGTGCTGCGGGGCGGCTAGCGGGTTTGGACGCCAAAAACATTCAGTACTTC
>NA|TRBV19|few|TRBJ2-1
CASSILGPDSSYNEQFF
TGTGCCAGTAGTATCCTAGGGCCTGACAGCTCCTACAATGAGCAGTTCTTC
>NA|TRBV20-1|many|TRBJ2-3
CSARDPWRGSTDTQYF
TGCAGTGCTAGAGACCCGTGGCGGGGAAGCACAGATACGCAGTATTTT
>NA|TRBV6-1|few|TRBJ2-6
CASREGGPGANVLTF
TGTGCCAGCAGGGAGGGAGGTCCTGGGGCCAACGTCCTGACTTTC
>TRBD2|TRBV20-1|few|TRBJ2-2
CSARPLGGRSTTGELFF
TGCAGTGCTAGACCTCTGGGGGGGAGATCAACCACCGGGGAGCTGTTTTTT
>NA|TRBV12-3/TRBV12-4|many|TRBJ1-5
CASSLMGGIDNQPQHF
TGTGCCAGCAGTCTCATGGGGGGGATAGACAATCAGCCCCAGCATTTT
>TRBD1|TRBV6-2/TRBV6-3|NA|TRBJ1-2
CASSYGTVRASYTF
TGTGCCAGCAGTTACGGGACAGTCCGTGCCAGCTACACCTTC
>TRBD2|TRBV6-1|many|TRBJ2-1
CASRSGLAGVNEQFF
TGTGCCAGCAGGTCCGGACTAGCGGGTGTCAATGAGCAGTTCTTC
>NA|TRBV7-9|few|TRBJ2-7
CASSRYSGSSYEQYF
TGTGCCAGCAGCAGATATAGCGGAAGCTCCTACGAGCAGTACTTC
>TRBD2|TRBV18|NA|TRBJ2-5
CASSRTSAGGETRYF
TGTGCCAGCTCACGAACAAGTGCGGGGGGAGAGACCCGGTACTTC
>NA|TRBV2|many|TRBJ2-5
CASRALVRKGVETQYF
TGTGCCAGCAGGGCTCTAGTACGGAAAGGGGTAGAGACCCAGTACTTC
>NA|TRBV5-4|few|TRBJ1-1
CASRYSWNTEAFF
TGTGCCAGCAGGTACTCGTGGAACACTGAAGCTTTCTTT
>NA|TRBV29-1|many|TRBJ1-2
CSVVGPPTGKGINYGYTF
TGCAGCGTTGTGGGGCCACCAACCGGGAAGGGGATAAACTATGGCTACACCTTC
>NA|TRBV7-9|few|TRBJ1-1
CASSLGDGSYGAFF
TGTGCCAGCAGCTTAGGGGATGGATCGTACGGTGCTTTCTTT
>NA|TRBV12-3/TRBV12-4|many|TRBJ1-3
CASRNRPLENTIYF
TGTGCCAGCAGAAACCGGCCCCTTGAAAACACCATATATTTT
>NA|TRBV20-1|many|TRBJ2-3
CSARSAGTDTQYF
TGCAGTGCTAGGTCGGCAGGCACAGATACGCAGTATTTT